This is a list of T cell receptor beta chains from one sample in a study of CD8 T cells in ankylosing spondylitis. MiXCR was run by TCRdb on the 5' RACE reads, yielding one entry per CDR3 protein. The sample lists more than 20,000 distinct CDR3 sequences, over 10% occurring once. Sequencing used blood. The receptors shown here come from a male donor with ankylosing spondylitis or in good health (not recorded which). CDR3s include the opening cysteine and the closing phenylalanine or tryptophan. The D gene is left open where the match is weak. Not every row has a clone size; where given, it reads once, few, many or a size class.

d_call,clone_size,v_call,j_call,cdr3_nt,cdr3_aa
.,many,TRBV6-2/TRBV6-3,TRBJ1-1,TGTGCCAGCAGTTACGAGTGGTACAGACCCTCCGTAAACACTGAAGCTTTCTTT,CASSYEWYRPSVNTEAFF
.,few,TRBV7-2,TRBJ2-1,TGTGCCAGCAGCTCCCGGACAGCCGTGCAGTTCTTC,CASSSRTAVQFF
.,many,TRBV7-2,TRBJ2-3,TGTGCCAGCAGCGAAAGCGTGACCCCTTCTACGCAGTATTTT,CASSESVTPSTQYF
TRBD1,few,TRBV7-2,TRBJ2-1,TGTGCCAGCAGCCTAGGGACAGGGAACAATGAGCAGTTCTTC,CASSLGTGNNEQFF
.,.,TRBV27,TRBJ2-1,TGTGCCAGCAGTTCGGGTCGGACACCGTACAATGAGCAGTTCTTC,CASSSGRTPYNEQFF
.,.,TRBV27,TRBJ2-4,TGTGCCAGCAGTTTATCGGGACACCTAGCCAAAAACATTCAGTACTTC,CASSLSGHLAKNIQYF
.,few,TRBV12-3/TRBV12-4,TRBJ2-2,TGTGCCAGCACTTGGGACACCGGGGAGCTGTTTTTT,CASTWDTGELFF
.,many,TRBV5-1,TRBJ2-6,TGCGCCAGCAGCAGTTTACAGGGTTCTGGGGCCAACGTCCTGACTTTC,CASSSLQGSGANVLTF
TRBD1,few,TRBV7-9,TRBJ1-4,TGTGCCAGCAGCAAGGGGGCGCGTGAAAAACTGTTTTTT,CASSKGAREKLFF
TRBD1,.,TRBV28,TRBJ2-7,TGTGCCAGCAGTTTATGGGACAGGCTCTACGAGCAGTACTTC,CASSLWDRLYEQYF